This T cell receptor beta chain is from a study of spatial heterogeneity in lung cancer. Study-level points and caveats: Blood contained ubiquitous expanded tumor TCRs more at resection than at follow-up.

As concerns this clonotype: Its target is unknown.

TCRdb re-derived calls from the 5' RACE reads in MiXCR, one entry per CDR3 protein. The table includes 85,000 to 100,000 distinct CDR3 sequences, roughly a fifth detected once. The time point is: blood at routine non-recurrence follow-up after resection. Trimming took 5 bases from V and 5 from J; bases not matched to a gene: 8. Germline V gene lookup returns CDR1 SGHTA and CDR2 FQGNSA. CDR3 size: 15 residues. This receptor was taken from a male donor with early-stage non-small cell lung cancer. This chain links TRBV7-2 with TRBJ2-3; 9 nucleotides align to TRBD2. The source was PBMCs, collected at follow-up. The CDR3 protein is CASSPVAGEIDTQYF. Here the CDR3 DNA reads TGTGCCAGCAGCCCAGTAGCGGGAGAGATAGATACGCAGTATTTT.